Below, 30 T cell receptor beta chains from the same sample are listed, as sequenced in a study of Ad26.COV2.S vaccination and SARS-CoV-2 variants. Libraries were prepared by immunoSEQ multiplex PCR; TCRdb keeps only in-frame clonotypes and omits some of them. This sample has 350,000 to 600,000 clones, with about 89% found just once. Treatment in this sample: some 20 received Ad26.COV2.S at low or high dose, single or two shots; about 5 received placebo; per-sample allocation not given. Samples analyzed were those drawn on day 63 after the first vaccine or placebo injection. The material was peripheral blood, obtained in a trial of Ad26.COV2.S vaccine versus placebo. The receptors derive from a person between 18 and 60 years old who received the Ad26.COV2.S COVID-19 vaccine or a placebo.

The chain employs TRBV20-1 and TRBJ2-3; D is uncertain. Germline V CDR1 and CDR2: DFQATT, SNEGSKA (reference sequence). The CDR3 consists of 10 residues. The V and J ends lost 3 bases and 9 bases respectively, with 7 bases between them. CDR3 amino acids: CSASRLTQYF. Here the CDR3 DNA reads TGCAGTGCTAGCAGGTTAACGCAGTATTTT.

The J gene is TRBJ2-3, the V gene TRBV5-5, with 9 positions matching TRBD2. The CDR3 contains 14 residues. Germline trimming cut 4 bases from V and 3 bases from J; bases unmatched to any gene: 3. CDR1 and CDR2 (germline): SGHKS, YYEKEE (reference sequence). The CDR3 region has the DNA TGTGCCAGCAGCCCGGCGGGAGGGACAGATACGCAGTATTTT. Translation gives CASSPAGGTDTQYF.

V and J are TRBV7-2 and TRBJ2-1; 9 positions agree with TRBD2. V lost 4 bases, J lost 8 bases, and 3 bases stayed unmatched. Germline loops: CDR1 SGHTA, CDR2 FQGNSA. The CDR3 runs to 13 residues. The CDR3 sequence: CASSWRLADEQFF. As DNA, the CDR3 is TGTGCCAGCAGCTGGCGACTAGCGGATGAGCAGTTCTTC.

This chain joins TRBV7-8 and TRBJ1-5, with D possibly being TRBD1 (5 bases). The CDR3 loop spans 16 amino acids. Germline V lookup: CDR1 SGHVS, CDR2 FQNEAQ. V shed 0 bases and J shed 7 bases, with 16 bases lying between them. CDR3 amino acids: CASSLARMGQKQPQHF. The CDR3 region has the DNA TGTGCCAGCAGCTTAGCGCGAATGGGGCAAAAGCAGCCCCAGCATTTT. Full variable domain (outside the CDR3, taken from reference TRBV7-8 and TRBJ1-5): GAGVSQSPRYKVAKRGQDVALRCDPISGHVSLFWYQQALGQGPEFLTYFQNEAQLDKSGLPSDRFFAERPEGSVSTLKIQRTQQEDSAVYLCASSLARMGQKQPQHFGDGTRLSIL.

This chain joins TRBV7-3 and TRBJ2-3, with D unclear. CDR1 and CDR2 from the germline V gene are SGHTA and FQGTGA. The CDR3 is 15 residues long. V lost 1 base to trimming and J lost 8 bases, with 16 bases between them. The CDR3 coding sequence is TGTGCCAGCAGCTTAATAGGGCCTGGCTCTGGTACGCAGTATTTT. This sequence encodes CASSLIGPGSGTQYF.

The count of this clone is one. CDR3: CASSHRLVTEAFF. The DNA for the CDR3 is TGTGCCAGCAGTCACCGTTTGGTCACTGAAGCTTTCTTT. This chain joins TRBV12-3 or TRBV12-4 and TRBJ1-1; no firm D call. V shed 5 bases and J shed 4 bases, with 11 bases lying between them. The CDR3 consists of 13 residues.

This chain links TRBV6-5 with TRBJ1-1, with D tentatively TRBD1 (6 bases). Germline assignment: CDR1 MNHEY and CDR2 SVGAGI. CDR3 length equals 15 residues. V was trimmed by 6 bases and J by 5 bases, leaving 19 bases between them. The CDR3 reads CASRPQGGVRTEAFF. The CDR3 DNA sequence: TGTGCCAGCAGACCACAGGGAGGGGTGCGTACTGAAGCTTTCTTT.

The gene calls are TRBV7-9 and TRBJ1-3; 9 nucleotides agree with TRBD1. This CDR3 spans 14 amino acids. From germline, CDR1 is SEHNR and CDR2 FQNEAQ (reference sequence). V shed 8 bases and J 3 bases; nucleotides not matched to a gene: 5. The CDR3 is CASAQGAGGNTIYF. The CDR3 DNA reads as TGTGCCAGCGCACAGGGGGCTGGTGGAAACACCATATATTTT.

This sequence joins TRBV19 and TRBJ1-1; weak D call: TRBD1 (6 bases). The V end lost 3 bases, the J end lost 0 bases, and 8 bases lay between the germline ends. Germline loops: CDR1 LNHDA, CDR2 SQIVND (reference sequence). The CDR3 covers 14 residues. The CDR3 protein is CASSMDRVNTEAFF. The CDR3 region has the DNA TGTGCCAGTAGTATGGACAGAGTGAACACTGAAGCTTTCTTT.

V gene TRBV5-1 combines with J gene TRBJ2-5, with 7 bases matching TRBD1. Germline V lookup: CDR1 SGHRS, CDR2 YFSETQ. V lost 7 bases to trimming and J lost 2 bases; unmatched junction nucleotides: 8. The CDR3 has 14 amino acids. CDR3 sequence: CASAKGDRQETQYF. For the CDR3, the DNA is TGCGCCAGCGCCAAGGGGGACAGACAAGAGACCCAGTACTTC. Full variable domain (rest looked up from reference TRBV5-1 and TRBJ2-5): KAGVTQTPRYLIKTRGQQVTLSCSPISGHRSVSWYQQTPGQGLQFLFEYFSETQRNKGNFPGRFSGRQFSNSRSEMNVSTLELGDSALYLCASAKGDRQETQYFGPGTRLLVL.

This chain links TRBV15 with TRBJ1-2, with D maybe TRBD1 (5 bases). This CDR3 contains 14 residues. From germline, CDR1 is LNHNV and CDR2 YYDKDF (reference sequence). Trimming shortened V by 1 base and J by 4 bases, and 10 bases separated the two germline ends. CDR3 nucleotides: TGTGCCACCAGCAGAGCAGGACAAATCTATGGCTACACCTTC. Translating it yields CATSRAGQIYGYTF.

This rearrangement joins TRBV24-1 to TRBJ2-1, with D perhaps TRBD2 (6 bases). The germline V and J ends were trimmed by 2 bases and 4 bases, with 23 bases remaining between them. CDR3 length equals 19 residues. Germline V lookup: CDR1 KGHDR, CDR2 SFDVKD. For the CDR3, the DNA is TGTGCCACCAGTGATTCGAACTCGGGCGGGACGATACTATACAATGAGCAGTTCTTC. Translated, it gives CATSDSNSGGTILYNEQFF.

The gene calls are TRBV11-2 and TRBJ2-5, with no clear D. Germline CDR1 reads SGHAT; CDR2 reads FQNNGV. The CDR3 has 15 amino acids. Trimming removed 3 bases at V and 2 bases at J, with 13 bases between. The CDR3 here is CASSLWGNDQETQYF. CDR3 bases: TGTGCCAGCAGCTTGTGGGGTAACGATCAAGAGACCCAGTACTTC.

The chain is built from TRBV28 and TRBJ1-5, with a weak D call TRBD1 (6 bases). Trimming shortened V by 5 bases and J by 1 base, and 15 bases separated the two germline ends. The CDR3 spans 16 residues. Germline CDR1 reads MDHEN; CDR2 reads SYDVKM. CDR3 nucleotides: TGTGCCAGCAGTCTGGGCCGAAGGGGGAGCAATCAGCCCCAGCATTTT. Translation: CASSLGRRGSNQPQHF.

The chain uses TRBV15 and TRBJ2-7; D not resolved. The CDR3 is 10 amino acids. Germline V lookup: CDR1 LNHNV, CDR2 YYDKDF (reference sequence). Trimming stripped 8 bases from V and 5 bases from J, with 7 bases between. The DNA for the CDR3 is TGTGCCACCGGGAAAGACGAGCAGTACTTC. Amino acid sequence: CATGKDEQYF. The full variable domain, with the rest looked up from reference TRBV15 and TRBJ2-7, is DAMVIQNPRYQVTQFGKPVTLSCSQTLNHNVMYWYQQKSSQAPKLLFHYYDKDFNNEADTPDNFQSRRPNTSFCFLDIRSPGLGDTAMYLCATGKDEQYFGPGTRLTVT.

This sequence joins TRBV6-6 and TRBJ2-7; TRBD2 agrees at 7 bases. The CDR3 spans 13 residues. CDR1 and CDR2 from the germline V gene are MNHNY and SVGAGI (reference sequence). V lost 2 bases and J lost 3; bases outside the gene matches: 1. CDR3 protein: CASSYGEGYEQYF. CDR3 sequence (DNA): TGTGCCAGCAGTTACGGGGAGGGCTACGAGCAGTACTTC.

This clone was found a few times. This chain's CDR3 is CASSLAGGAYNEQFF. DNA for the CDR3: TGTGCCAGCAGCTTAGCGGGAGGGGCCTACAATGAGCAGTTCTTC. The gene calls are TRBV7-9 and TRBJ2-1, with TRBD2 matching 7 bases. The CDR3 loop spans 15 amino acids. V lost 0 bases and J lost 2; bases outside the gene matches: 1. Germline CDR1 and CDR2: SEHNR and FQNEAQ (reference sequence).

The chain carries TRBV5-4 and TRBJ2-3, with 7 bases identical to TRBD1. CDR3 length: 15 residues. CDR1 and CDR2 (germline): SGHNT, YYREEE (reference sequence). The junction had 5 bases not matched to a gene; V was cut back by 4 bases and J by 0 bases. CDR3 loop: CASSARDRSTDTQYF. The CDR3 region has the DNA TGTGCCAGCAGCGCCCGGGACAGAAGCACAGATACGCAGTATTTT.

V gene TRBV5-1 combines with J gene TRBJ2-7, with TRBD2 identical over 12 bases. CDR3 length equals 16 residues. In germline, CDR1 is SGHRS, CDR2 YFSETQ. Trimming at V came to 4 bases and at J to 0 bases, leaving 5 bases not matched to a gene. CDR3 amino acids: CASSPGTSGPSYEQYF. Here the CDR3 DNA reads TGCGCCAGCAGCCCGGGGACTAGCGGGCCCTCCTACGAGCAGTACTTC.

Note on this clone: The same CDR3 arises from other DNA sequences in this sample as well. The rearrangement uses TRBV21-1 and TRBJ1-1; whether TRBD1, the table's D call, matches the DNA was not checked. TRBV21-1 is recorded as a pseudogene. CDR3 size: 16 residues. The CDR3 loop is CASSKVGQGKNTEAFF. The CDR3 DNA reads TGTGCCAGCAGCAAAGTGGGACAGGGTAAGAACACTGAAGCTTTCTTT.

This clone has only one observation. The V gene is TRBV5-1, the J gene TRBJ2-7; TRBD1 agrees at 9 bases. The CDR3 covers 15 residues. Per germline, CDR1 SGHRS and CDR2 YFSETQ. V was clipped by 3 bases and J by 2 bases; unmatched bases: 6. The CDR3 bases are TGCGCCAGCAGCTCAACCGGGACAGGGCCCTACGAGCAGTACTTC. Translation: CASSSTGTGPYEQYF.

The V call is TRBV3-1 (or the pseudogene TRBV3-2), the J call TRBJ2-2; 10 bases map to TRBD2. Germline trimming cut 1 base from V and 1 base from J; bases unmatched to any gene: 3. CDR3 length: 17 amino acids. CDR1 and CDR2 from the germline V gene are LGHDT and YNNKEL (reference sequence). CDR3 DNA: TGTGCCAGCAGCCAAGTCATAGCGGGGGGGAACACCGGGGAGCTGTTTTTT. Translated, it gives CASSQVIAGGNTGELFF.

The chain links TRBV6-5 to TRBJ2-2; D possibly corresponds to TRBD2 (7 bases). Deletions cut 9 bases from V and 7 bases from J, with 18 bases between. CDR3 size: 14 residues. The germline CDR1 and CDR2 sequences are MNHEY and SVGAGI. The CDR3 here is CASWGAGESGELFF. In nucleotides, the CDR3 is TGTGCCAGTTGGGGGGCGGGAGAGAGCGGGGAGCTGTTTTTT.

This chain connects TRBV3-1 (or the pseudogene TRBV3-2) to TRBJ1-4; tentatively, D is TRBD1 (6 bases). The germline V gene encodes CDR1 LGHDT and CDR2 YNNKEL (reference sequence). Trimming removed 3 bases from V and 6 bases from J, with 14 bases in between. The CDR3 has 15 residues. The CDR3 is CASSHLGTLDEKLFF. DNA for the CDR3: TGTGCCAGCAGCCATCTCGGGACACTGGATGAAAAACTGTTTTTT.

The J gene is TRBJ1-6, the V gene TRBV7-6; D unclear. CDR3 length: 14 residues. V lost 1 base and J 7 bases, leaving 8 bases between the germline ends. The germline V gene has CDR1 SGHVS and CDR2 FNYEAQ. CDR3 region: CASSLVQINSPLHF. Here the CDR3 DNA reads TGTGCCAGCAGCTTAGTACAGATCAATTCACCCCTCCACTTT.

The V call is TRBV7-6, the J call TRBJ1-5, with D unclear. Germline loops: CDR1 SGHVS, CDR2 FNYEAQ. This CDR3 contains 13 residues. V dropped 3 bases and J dropped 4 bases, with 7 bases sitting between them. The CDR3 DNA reads as TGTGCCAGCAGCTTCAGCTCGAATCAGCCCCAGCATTTT. It translates to CASSFSSNQPQHF.

This chain joins TRBV11-2 and TRBJ2-7; 7 bases are a match to TRBD1. The CDR3 extends over 15 amino acids. V trimming: 5 bases; J trimming: 1 base; junction bases outside the gene matches: 8. Germline CDR1 reads SGHAT; CDR2 reads FQNNGV. Here the CDR3 reads CASSQTGRASYEQYF. In DNA form, the CDR3 reads TGTGCCAGCAGCCAGACAGGGCGCGCATCCTACGAGCAGTACTTC.

J is TRBJ2-1 and V is TRBV11-2; 8 nucleotides line up with TRBD1. CDR3 length: 17 residues. CDR1 is SGHAT and CDR2 is FQNNGV in the germline V gene. Trimming took 5 bases from V and 2 from J; bases not matched to a gene: 11. CDR3 amino acids: CASSPGGQGATYNEQFF. The CDR3 DNA reads as TGTGCCAGCAGCCCCGGTGGGCAGGGGGCAACCTACAATGAGCAGTTCTTC.

The chain recombines TRBV7-8 with TRBJ2-1; 14 bases match TRBD2. The germline V gene encodes CDR1 SGHVS and CDR2 FQNEAQ. The length of the CDR3 is 20 residues. J lost 0 bases, V lost 8 bases, and 15 bases had no gene match. As DNA, the CDR3 is TGTGCCAGCTCCTCAGTTCGGCCAGGGACTAGCGGGAGCTCCTACAATGAGCAGTTCTTC. This codes for CASSSVRPGTSGSSYNEQFF.

The chain links TRBV19 to TRBJ2-2, with 7 bases identical to TRBD1. Germline CDR1 reads LNHDA; CDR2 reads SQIVND (reference sequence). The CDR3 length is 15 residues. V shed 2 bases and J 4 bases; nucleotides not matched to a gene: 4. The DNA for the CDR3 is TGTGCCAGTAGTATATGGGACAGCGGCACCGGGGAGCTGTTTTTT. Encoded protein: CASSIWDSGTGELFF.